The next 22 T cell receptor beta chains were all read from a single sample in a study of cytomegalovirus exposure and HLA in healthy donors. Primers for the PCR totalled 60 Vbeta and 13 Jbeta. Using immunoSEQ multiplex PCR, the repertoire was profiled, and TCRdb retains in-frame clones only, with some absent. The sample carries around 80,000 clones, approximately 67% recorded once. What was sequenced was PBMCs. These receptors came from a male donor in good health and CMV-seropositive.

The chain employs TRBV6-1 and TRBJ2-3, with 7 bases identical to TRBD1. V gave up 5 bases and J gave up 0 bases; unmatched junction bases: 5. This CDR3 region has 15 residues. Per the germline V gene, CDR1 is MNHNS and CDR2 is SASEGT. CDR3 protein: CASSPTGASTDTQYF. For the CDR3, the DNA is TGTGCCAGCAGTCCCACAGGGGCCAGCACAGATACGCAGTATTTT.

J is TRBJ2-3 and V is TRBV5-1; perhaps TRBD2 as D (5 bases). The CDR3 runs to 16 residues. The germline V and J ends were trimmed by 2 bases and 3 bases, with 16 bases remaining between them. Germline CDR1 reads SGHRS; CDR2 reads YFSETQ. Here the CDR3 reads CASSFVRDPWTDTQYF. The DNA of the CDR3 is TGCGCCAGCAGCTTTGTACGGGATCCCTGGACAGATACGCAGTATTTT.

The chain is built from TRBV29-1 and TRBJ1-5; D gene ambiguous. The germline V and J ends were trimmed by 4 bases and 5 bases, with 6 bases remaining between them. The V gene's germline CDR1 is SQVTM and CDR2 ANQGSEA. This CDR3 region has 11 residues. In nucleotides, the CDR3 is TGCAGCGTTGGGGAGGATCAGCCCCAGCATTTT. It yields the protein CSVGEDQPQHF. The entire variable domain, with the rest obtained from reference TRBV29-1 and TRBJ1-5, is as follows: SAVISQKPSRDICQRGTSLTIQCQVDSQVTMMFWYRQQPGQSLTLIATANQGSEATYESGFVIDKFPISRPNLTFSTLTVSNMSPEDSSIYLCSVGEDQPQHFGDGTRLSIL.

There are a few counts of this clone. This chain connects TRBV28 to TRBJ2-3; tentative D call: TRBD1 (6 bases). Germline loops: CDR1 MDHEN, CDR2 SYDVKM. This CDR3 spans 16 amino acids. Trimming pared 5 bases from V and 8 bases from J, leaving 23 bases between. The CDR3 sequence is CASSPGVGTQGITQYF. Here the CDR3 DNA reads TGTGCCAGCAGTCCCGGTGTTGGGACCCAGGGGATTACGCAGTATTTT.

The rearrangement uses TRBV5-4 and TRBJ2-7; tentative D call: TRBD2 (7 bases). This CDR3 is 14 amino acids long. Germline CDR1 reads SGHNT; CDR2 reads YYREEE (reference sequence). V was pared by 0 bases and J by 5 bases, with 12 bases between. CDR3 coding DNA: TGTGCCAGCAGCTTGGAGGCGGGGGCGAACGAGCAGTACTTC. Protein product: CASSLEAGANEQYF.

This clone was observed a few times. V usage is TRBV7-9 and J usage is TRBJ1-1; D not resolved. From germline, CDR1 is SEHNR and CDR2 FQNEAQ (reference sequence). V dropped 6 bases and J dropped 2 bases, with 7 bases sitting between them. The CDR3 has 12 amino acids. The chain's CDR3 is CASRAPNTEAFF. The CDR3 nucleotides read TGTGCCAGCAGGGCCCCAAACACTGAAGCTTTCTTT. Full variable domain (missing parts from reference TRBV7-9 and TRBJ1-1): DTGVSQNPRHKITKRGQNVTFRCDPISEHNRLYWYRQTLGQGPEFLTYFQNEAQLEKSRLLSDRFSAERPKGSFSTLEIQRTEQGDSAMYLCASRAPNTEAFFGQGTRLTVV.

The V gene is TRBV18, the J gene TRBJ1-6; D not certain. Germline CDR1 reads KGHSH; CDR2 reads LQKENI. This CDR3 comprises 14 residues. V lost 4 bases and J 8 bases, leaving 12 bases between the germline ends. CDR3 region: CASSQKLRDSPLHF. DNA of the CDR3: TGTGCCAGCTCACAAAAACTCCGGGATTCACCCCTCCACTTT.

CDR3 amino acids: CASTFRDRAYEQYF. The CDR3 coding sequence is TGTGCCAGCACTTTCCGGGACAGGGCCTACGAGCAGTACTTC. This chain connects TRBV2 to TRBJ2-7; 9 bases align to TRBD1. The CDR3 contains 14 residues. Germline CDR1 reads SNHLY; CDR2 reads FYNNEI. V dropped 7 bases and J dropped 2; count of bases not matched to a gene: 6.

The chain carries TRBV7-6 and TRBJ2-5, with D possibly matching TRBD2 (6 bases). Trimming shortened V by 3 bases and J by 4 bases, and 12 bases separated the two germline ends. The CDR3 is made up of 14 amino acids. Germline V gene sequence: CDR1 SGHVS, CDR2 FNYEAQ. The CDR3 coding sequence is TGTGCCAGCAGCTTCCAAGAGGAGGGAGAGACCCAGTACTTC. Its protein product is CASSFQEEGETQYF.

This clone was counted a few times. For the CDR3, the DNA is TGTGCCAGCAGCGTAGGGGTGGGACAGGGGGCCCCAACTAATGAAAAACTGTTTTTT. Its translation is CASSVGVGQGAPTNEKLFF. This chain connects TRBV9 to TRBJ1-4; 12 nucleotides agree with TRBD1. The V and J ends lost 0 bases and 0 bases, in that order; junction bases with no gene match: 6. This CDR3 is built from 19 residues. Germline values: CDR1 SGDLS, CDR2 YYNGEE. Complete variable domain (other parts from reference TRBV9 and TRBJ1-4): DSGVTQTPKHLITATGQRVTLRCSPRSGDLSVYWYQQSLDQGLQFLIQYYNGEERAKGNILERFSAQQFPDLHSELNLSSLELGDSALYFCASSVGVGQGAPTNEKLFFGSGTQLSVL.

V usage is TRBV19 and J usage is TRBJ1-2, with D possibly TRBD1 on 6 matching bases. The V end lost 3 bases, the J end lost 4 bases, and 27 bases lay between the germline ends. This CDR3 comprises 19 residues. CDR1 is LNHDA and CDR2 is SQIVND in the germline V gene (reference sequence). The CDR3 loop is CASSIPPPGGPVGSYGYTF. The CDR3 DNA is TGTGCCAGTAGTATCCCTCCCCCGGGGGGCCCAGTAGGGAGCTATGGCTACACCTTC.

V gene TRBV6-5 combines with J gene TRBJ2-1; 9 bases map to TRBD1. CDR3 length: 14 residues. V lost 2 bases to trimming and J lost 4 bases; unmatched junction nucleotides: 0. Germline V CDR1 and CDR2: MNHEY, SVGAGI. In DNA form, the CDR3 reads TGTGCCAGCAGTTACGGGACAGGGTACAATGAGCAGTTCTTC. Amino acid sequence: CASSYGTGYNEQFF.

This chain uses TRBV7-9 with TRBJ1-1; possibly TRBD1 for D (5 bases). CDR1 SEHNR and CDR2 FQNEAQ come from the germline V gene (reference sequence). The CDR3 has 14 amino acids. V lost 5 bases to trimming and J lost 1 base, with 11 bases between them. The CDR3 spells CASSLQVPNTEAFF. DNA for the CDR3: TGTGCCAGCAGCCTACAGGTGCCGAACACTGAAGCTTTCTTT.

The chain carries TRBV30 and TRBJ1-2, with a weak D call TRBD1 (6 bases). CDR3 size: 14 residues. V gave up 3 bases and J gave up 0 bases, with 11 bases separating them. Germline-derived CDR1 and CDR2 are GTSNPN and SVGIG (reference sequence). For the CDR3, the DNA is TGTGCCTGGAGAGCGGGGGCTACTAACTATGGCTACACCTTC. Translated: CAWRAGATNYGYTF.

V usage is TRBV30 and J usage is TRBJ1-4; D not certain. This CDR3 comprises 15 residues. V was cut by 0 bases and J by 7 bases, with 15 bases left in between. CDR1 and CDR2 from the germline V gene are GTSNPN and SVGIG (reference sequence). The CDR3 nucleotides read TGTGCCTGGAGTGTACCCATTGGGCATACTGAAAAACTGTTTTTT. Protein product: CAWSVPIGHTEKLFF.

The chain joins TRBV25-1 to TRBJ2-5, with D possibly matching TRBD2 (7 bases). The CDR3 runs 16 residues. Trimming shortened V by 4 bases and J by 1 base, and 16 bases separated the two germline ends. The V gene's germline CDR1 is MGHDK and CDR2 SYGVNS. DNA of the CDR3: TGTGCCAGCAGTGGGCGGGGGCATGCCGTCCAAGAGACCCAGTACTTC. Residues: CASSGRGHAVQETQYF.

Here the CDR3 DNA reads TGTGCCTGGAGTGTACGCGGGAGCCACCCTTACAATGAGCAGTTCTTC. Protein product: CAWSVRGSHPYNEQFF. The chain employs TRBV30 and TRBJ2-1; the match to TRBD2 covers 7 bases. CDR1 is GTSNPN, CDR2 SVGIG, per germline (reference sequence). The CDR3 has 16 amino acids. The J segment lost 4 bases and the V segment lost 0 bases, leaving 9 bases of the junction unmatched.

This rearrangement joins TRBV11-3 to TRBJ1-1; possibly TRBD1 for D (6 bases). V lost 2 bases to trimming and J lost 1 base, with 17 bases between them. The CDR3 runs to 17 residues. Germline values: CDR1 SGHNT, CDR2 YENEEA. The CDR3 nucleotides are TGTGCCAGCAGCTTATATATCACCAGACAGGAGAACACTGAAGCTTTCTTT. Protein product: CASSLYITRQENTEAFF.

This clone was seen more than once but under ten times. The gene calls are TRBV28 and TRBJ2-3; D not resolved. There are 15 residues in the CDR3. Looked up from germline, CDR1 is MDHEN and CDR2 is SYDVKM. V lost 5 bases and J lost 0, with 12 bases in between. CDR3 region: CASSPPQRSTDTQYF. CDR3 nucleotide sequence: TGTGCCAGCAGTCCGCCCCAGCGTAGCACAGATACGCAGTATTTT.

The chain carries TRBV27 and TRBJ2-2; TRBD2 aligns across 10 bases. The J segment lost 5 bases and the V segment lost 3 bases, leaving 9 bases of the junction unmatched. The CDR3 runs to 17 residues. The germline V gene encodes CDR1 MNHEY and CDR2 SMNVEV (reference sequence). DNA of the CDR3: TGTGCCAGCAGTTTTTGGGGAGGTAGCGGGAGGACCGGGGAGCTGTTTTTT. Translation gives CASSFWGGSGRTGELFF.

This clone was recorded a few times. V gene TRBV6-1 combines with J gene TRBJ1-1, with D perhaps TRBD1 (5 bases). V gave up 5 bases and J gave up 5 bases, with 12 bases separating them. There are 13 residues in the CDR3. CDR1 is MNHNS, CDR2 SASEGT, per germline. The CDR3 here is CASSRGKETEAFF. Here the CDR3 DNA reads TGTGCCAGCAGTCGGGGGAAGGAGACTGAAGCTTTCTTT.

J is TRBJ1-2 and V is TRBV7-2, with a tentative D call TRBD1 (5 bases). The germline V and J ends were trimmed by 0 bases and 8 bases, with 16 bases remaining between them. Germline V gives CDR1 SGHTA, CDR2 FQGNSA. This CDR3 region has 15 residues. CDR3 nucleotide sequence: TGTGCCAGCAGCTTAGCGCGAAGACAGTCCTGCGGCTACACCTTC. Encoded protein: CASSLARRQSCGYTF.